Listed here is a single T cell receptor beta chain. The authors' processing: Counts of nucleated cells, estimated from reference gene primer amplification, were obtained. Some clones are missing from TCRdb's copy, which holds only in-frame ones; the method was immunoSEQ multiplex PCR. V and J calls and clone size follow that table, whereas D and trimming were derived from the DNA. The table lists over 200,000 clones, around 87% of them singletons. Study members were between about 18 and 95 years old and lived in over 20 US regions. Exposed enrollees encountered a COVID-19 case at some point within 2 weeks before study entry. This specimen comes from a study of blood T cell repertoires in COVID-19. Whole-study context: The samples span acute and convalescent COVID-19 from the United States, Italy and Spain.

Germline V gene sequence: CDR1 ENHRY, CDR2 SYGVKD. CDR3 length equals 17 residues. V lost 3 bases and J lost 5, with 23 bases in between. The sample consisted of PBMCs or T cells enriched from blood (not recorded which). V and J are TRBV10-3 and TRBJ2-7; D perhaps matches TRBD2 (7 bases). The receptor comes from a man aged 25 to 45 who had been exposed to COVID-19. The chain's CDR3 is CAISEVGGGPLRNEQYF. Here the CDR3 DNA reads TGTGCCATCAGTGAAGTTGGGGGGGGGCCTTTGAGGAACGAGCAGTACTTC.